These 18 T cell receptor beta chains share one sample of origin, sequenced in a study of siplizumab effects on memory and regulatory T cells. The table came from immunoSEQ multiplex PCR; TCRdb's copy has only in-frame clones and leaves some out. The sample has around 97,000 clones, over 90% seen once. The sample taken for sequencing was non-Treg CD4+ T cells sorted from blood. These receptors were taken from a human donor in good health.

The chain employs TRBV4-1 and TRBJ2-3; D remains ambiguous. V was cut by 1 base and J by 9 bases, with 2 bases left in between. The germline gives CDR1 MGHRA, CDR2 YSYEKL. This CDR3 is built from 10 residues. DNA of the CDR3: TGCGCCAGCAGCCAAGGGACGCAGTATTTT. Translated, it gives CASSQGTQYF.

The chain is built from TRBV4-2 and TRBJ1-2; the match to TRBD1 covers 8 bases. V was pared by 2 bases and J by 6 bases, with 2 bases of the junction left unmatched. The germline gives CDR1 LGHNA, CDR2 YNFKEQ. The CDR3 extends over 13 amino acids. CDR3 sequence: CASSQQGANGYTF. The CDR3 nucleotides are TGTGCCAGCAGCCAACAGGGGGCAAATGGCTACACCTTC.

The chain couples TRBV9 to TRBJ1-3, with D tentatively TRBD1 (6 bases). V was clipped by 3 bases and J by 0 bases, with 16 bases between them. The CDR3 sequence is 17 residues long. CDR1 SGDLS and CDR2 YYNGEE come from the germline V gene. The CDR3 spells CASSAQGQPSSGNTIYF. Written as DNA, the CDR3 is TGTGCCAGCAGCGCCCAAGGACAGCCAAGCTCTGGAAACACCATATATTTT.

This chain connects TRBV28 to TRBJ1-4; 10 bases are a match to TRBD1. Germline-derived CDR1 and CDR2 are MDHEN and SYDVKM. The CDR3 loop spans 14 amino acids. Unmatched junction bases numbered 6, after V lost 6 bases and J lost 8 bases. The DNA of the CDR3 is TGTGCCAGCAGGGACAGGGGGGAATTCGAAAAACTGTTTTTT. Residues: CASRDRGEFEKLFF.

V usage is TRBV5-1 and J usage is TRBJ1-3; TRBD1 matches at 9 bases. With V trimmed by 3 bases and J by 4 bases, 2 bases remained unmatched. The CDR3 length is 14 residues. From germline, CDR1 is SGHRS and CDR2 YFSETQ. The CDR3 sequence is CASSWGQGGNTIYF. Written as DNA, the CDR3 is TGCGCCAGCAGCTGGGGACAGGGAGGAAACACCATATATTTT.

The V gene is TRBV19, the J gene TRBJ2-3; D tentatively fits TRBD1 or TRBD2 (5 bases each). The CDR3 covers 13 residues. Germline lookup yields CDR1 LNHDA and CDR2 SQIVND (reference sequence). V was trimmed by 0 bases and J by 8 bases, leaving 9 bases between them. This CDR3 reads CASSIDEGSTQYF. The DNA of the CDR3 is TGTGCCAGTAGTATAGATGAGGGGAGTACGCAGTATTTT.

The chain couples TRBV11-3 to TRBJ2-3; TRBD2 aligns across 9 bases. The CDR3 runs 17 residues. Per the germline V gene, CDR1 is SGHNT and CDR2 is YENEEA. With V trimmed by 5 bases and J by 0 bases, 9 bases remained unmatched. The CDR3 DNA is TGTGCCAGCAGCGAAGGGCGGGGGGGGCCTAGCACAGATACGCAGTATTTT. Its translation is CASSEGRGGPSTDTQYF.

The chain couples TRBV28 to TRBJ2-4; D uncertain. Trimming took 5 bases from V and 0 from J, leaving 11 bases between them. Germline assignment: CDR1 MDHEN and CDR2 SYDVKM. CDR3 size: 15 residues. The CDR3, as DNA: TGTGCCAGCAGTCGCTTAGAGGAAGCCAAAAACATTCAGTACTTC. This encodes CASSRLEEAKNIQYF.

The CDR3 sequence is CASRVAFNQPQHF. In DNA form, the CDR3 reads TGTGCCAGCAGGGTGGCCTTCAATCAGCCCCAGCATTTT. V is TRBV28 and J is TRBJ1-5; D call uncertain. The CDR3 sequence is 13 residues long. Trimming left V 6 bases short and J 3 bases short, with 9 bases between. Per the germline V gene, CDR1 is MDHEN and CDR2 is SYDVKM. The variable domain in full, with the rest retrieved from reference TRBV28 and TRBJ1-5, is DVKVTQSSRYLVKRTGEKVFLECVQDMDHENMFWYRQDPGLGLRLIYFSYDVKMKEKGDIPEGYSVSREKKERFSLILESASTNQTSMYLCASRVAFNQPQHFGDGTRLSIL.

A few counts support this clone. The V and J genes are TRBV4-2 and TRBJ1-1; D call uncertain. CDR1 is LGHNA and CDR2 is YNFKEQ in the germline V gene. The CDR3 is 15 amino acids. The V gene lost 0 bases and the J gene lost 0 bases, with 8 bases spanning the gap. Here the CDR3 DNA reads TGTGCCAGCAGCCAAGATGCCATCATGAACACTGAAGCTTTCTTT. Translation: CASSQDAIMNTEAFF.

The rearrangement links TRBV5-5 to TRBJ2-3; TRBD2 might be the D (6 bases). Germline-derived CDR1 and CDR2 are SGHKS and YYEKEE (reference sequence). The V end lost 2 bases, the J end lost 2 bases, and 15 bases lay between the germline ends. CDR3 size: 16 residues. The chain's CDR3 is CASSLFSGLYTDTQYF. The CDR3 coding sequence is TGTGCCAGCAGCTTATTTTCGGGACTCTACACAGATACGCAGTATTTT.

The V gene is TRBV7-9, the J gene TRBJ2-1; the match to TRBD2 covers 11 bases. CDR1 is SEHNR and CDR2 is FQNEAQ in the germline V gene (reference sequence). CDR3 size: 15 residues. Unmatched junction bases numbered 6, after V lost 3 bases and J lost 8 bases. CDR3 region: CASSLKLAGADEQFF. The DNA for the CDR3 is TGTGCCAGCAGCTTGAAACTAGCGGGAGCCGATGAGCAGTTCTTC.

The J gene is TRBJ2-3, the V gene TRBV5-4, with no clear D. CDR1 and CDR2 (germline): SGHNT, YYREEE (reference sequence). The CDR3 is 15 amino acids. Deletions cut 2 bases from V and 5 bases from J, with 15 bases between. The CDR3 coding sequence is TGTGCCAGCAGCTTCTCTCCCACGCTGGGAGATACGCAGTATTTT. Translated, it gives CASSFSPTLGDTQYF.

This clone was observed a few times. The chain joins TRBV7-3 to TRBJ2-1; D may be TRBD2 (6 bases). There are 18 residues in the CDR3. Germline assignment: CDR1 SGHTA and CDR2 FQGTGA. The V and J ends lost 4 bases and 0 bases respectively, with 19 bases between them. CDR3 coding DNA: TGTGCCAGCAGCTCAAAGAGAGGTTCTAGCGCCTCCTACAATGAGCAGTTCTTC. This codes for CASSSKRGSSASYNEQFF. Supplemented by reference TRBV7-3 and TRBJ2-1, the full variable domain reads GAGVSQTPSNKVTEKGKYVELRCDPISGHTALYWYRQSLGQGPEFLIYFQGTGAADDSGLPNDRFFAVRPEGSVSTLKIQRTERGDSAVYLCASSSKRGSSASYNEQFFGPGTRLTVL.

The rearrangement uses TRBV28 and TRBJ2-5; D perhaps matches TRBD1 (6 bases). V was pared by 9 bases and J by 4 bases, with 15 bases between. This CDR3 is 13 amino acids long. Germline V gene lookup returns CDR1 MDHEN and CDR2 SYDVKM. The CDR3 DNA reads TGTGCCAGTCTCGGGCAGGGGACAGAGACCCAGTACTTC. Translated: CASLGQGTETQYF.

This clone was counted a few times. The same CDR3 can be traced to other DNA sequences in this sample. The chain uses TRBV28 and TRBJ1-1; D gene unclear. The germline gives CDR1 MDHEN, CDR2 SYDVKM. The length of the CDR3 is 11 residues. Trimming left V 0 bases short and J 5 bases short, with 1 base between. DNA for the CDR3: TGTGCCAGCAGTTTATGGACTGAAGCTTTCTTT. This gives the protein CASSLWTEAFF.

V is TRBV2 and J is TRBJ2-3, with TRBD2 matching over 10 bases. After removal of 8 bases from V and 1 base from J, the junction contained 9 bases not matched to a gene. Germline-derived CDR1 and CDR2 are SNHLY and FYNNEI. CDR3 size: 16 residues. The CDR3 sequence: CASARSGRAGTDTQYF. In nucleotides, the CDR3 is TGTGCCAGCGCGAGAAGCGGGAGGGCTGGCACAGATACGCAGTATTTT.

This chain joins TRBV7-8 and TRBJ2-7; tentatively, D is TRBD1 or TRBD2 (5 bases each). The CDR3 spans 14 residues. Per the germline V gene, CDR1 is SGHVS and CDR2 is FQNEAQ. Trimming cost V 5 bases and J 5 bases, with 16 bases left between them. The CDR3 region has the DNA TGTGCCAGCAGCCAAGAGGGACCGCCTGACGAGCAGTACTTC. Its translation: CASSQEGPPDEQYF.